This T cell receptor beta chain was obtained from a study of identical twins. Study observations and caveats: Within monozygotic twins, out-of-frame TCR alpha sharing was underestimated by the models. Carriage of fewer insertions was seen in abundant cord blood beta clonotypes, whereas memory repertoires showed none. One should note that invariant MAIT and iNKT cells could partly confound zero-insertion analyses.

V was shortened by 2 bases and J by 5 bases, with 13 bases between the two germline ends. This CDR3 contains 15 residues. Germline V gives CDR1 MNHEY, CDR2 SMNVEV (reference sequence). In TCRdb, the 5' RACE reads were re-called with MiXCR into one record per CDR3 protein. Of about 660,000 distinct CDR3 sequences listed, 8.5% to 9% are singletons. No donor was unhealthy or non-Caucasian. This clonotype came up a few times. No antigen is known for it. This sample also appeared in a second study, on yellow fever vaccine responses in identical twins.

The source material was PBMCs. This clonotype was sampled from a woman under 30 in good health. The chain joins TRBV27 to TRBJ2-1; a possible D gene is TRBD2 (7 bases). CDR3 protein: CASSLIGGANNEQFF. DNA for the CDR3: TGTGCCAGCAGTTTAATAGGGGGGGCCAACAATGAGCAGTTCTTC.